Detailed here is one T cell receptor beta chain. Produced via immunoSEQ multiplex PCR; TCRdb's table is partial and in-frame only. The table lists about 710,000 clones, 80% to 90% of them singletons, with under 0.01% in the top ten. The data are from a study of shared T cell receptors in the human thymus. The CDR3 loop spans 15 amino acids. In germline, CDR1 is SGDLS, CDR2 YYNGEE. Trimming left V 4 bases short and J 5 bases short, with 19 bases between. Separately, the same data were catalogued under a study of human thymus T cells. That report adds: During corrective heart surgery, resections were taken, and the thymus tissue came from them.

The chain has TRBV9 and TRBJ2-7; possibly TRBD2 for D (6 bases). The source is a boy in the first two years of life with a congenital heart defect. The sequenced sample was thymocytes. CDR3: CASSPNVGPGDEQYF. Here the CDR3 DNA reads TGTGCCAGCAGCCCAAATGTAGGGCCGGGGGACGAGCAGTACTTC. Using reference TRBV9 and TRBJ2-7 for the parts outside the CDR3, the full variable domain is DSGVTQTPKHLITATGQRVTLRCSPRSGDLSVYWYQQSLDQGLQFLIQYYNGEERAKGNILERFSAQQFPDLHSELNLSSLELGDSALYFCASSPNVGPGDEQYFGPGTRLTVT.